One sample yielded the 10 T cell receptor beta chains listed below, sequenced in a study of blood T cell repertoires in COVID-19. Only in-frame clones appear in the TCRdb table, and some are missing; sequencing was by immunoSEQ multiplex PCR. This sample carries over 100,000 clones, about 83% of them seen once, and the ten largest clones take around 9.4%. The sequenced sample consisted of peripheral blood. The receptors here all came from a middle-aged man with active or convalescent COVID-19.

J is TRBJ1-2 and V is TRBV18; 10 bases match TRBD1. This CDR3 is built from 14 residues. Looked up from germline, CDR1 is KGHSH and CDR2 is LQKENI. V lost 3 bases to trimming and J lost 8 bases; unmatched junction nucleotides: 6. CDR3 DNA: TGTGCCAGCTCACCGGGACAGGGGACGGGCGGCTACACCTTC. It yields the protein CASSPGQGTGGYTF. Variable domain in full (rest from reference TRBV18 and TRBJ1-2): NAGVMQNPRHLVRRRGQEARLRCSPMKGHSHVYWYRQLPEEGLKFMVYLQKENIIDESGMPKERFSAEFPKEGPSILRIQQVVRGDSAAYFCASSPGQGTGGYTFGSGTRLTVV.

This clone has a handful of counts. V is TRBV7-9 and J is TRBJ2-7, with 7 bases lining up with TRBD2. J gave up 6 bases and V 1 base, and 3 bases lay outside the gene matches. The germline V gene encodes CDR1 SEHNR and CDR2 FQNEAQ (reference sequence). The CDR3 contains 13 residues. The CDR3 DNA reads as TGTGCCAGCAGCTTAGTGGCTAGCGGCGAGCAGTACTTC. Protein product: CASSLVASGEQYF.

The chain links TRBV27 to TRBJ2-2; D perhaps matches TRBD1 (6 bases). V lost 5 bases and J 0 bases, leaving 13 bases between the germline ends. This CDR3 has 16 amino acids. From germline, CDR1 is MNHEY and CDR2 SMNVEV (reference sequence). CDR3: CASSPQDSANTGELFF. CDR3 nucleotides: TGTGCCAGCAGTCCCCAGGACAGCGCGAACACCGGGGAGCTGTTTTTT.

CDR3: CASRQGANTEAFF. CDR3 nucleotides: TGTGCCAGCAGGCAGGGTGCGAACACTGAAGCTTTCTTT. The chain uses TRBV12-3 or TRBV12-4 and TRBJ1-1, with D maybe TRBD1 (5 bases). Deletions cut 6 bases from V and 1 base from J, with 9 bases between. The CDR3 runs 13 residues.

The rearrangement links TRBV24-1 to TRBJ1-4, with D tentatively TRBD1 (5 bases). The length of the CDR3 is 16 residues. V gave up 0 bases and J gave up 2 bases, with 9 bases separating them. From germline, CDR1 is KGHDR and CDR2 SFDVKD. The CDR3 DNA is TGTGCCACCAGTGATTTGCCAGGGTTGACTAATGAAAAACTGTTTTTT. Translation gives CATSDLPGLTNEKLFF.

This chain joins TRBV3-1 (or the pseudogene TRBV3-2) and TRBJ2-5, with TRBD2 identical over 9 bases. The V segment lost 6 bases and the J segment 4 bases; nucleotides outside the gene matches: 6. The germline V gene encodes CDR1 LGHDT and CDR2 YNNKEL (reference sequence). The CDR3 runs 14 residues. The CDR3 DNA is TGTGCCAGCAGTAGAGCGGGGGGCGGAGAGACCCAGTACTTC. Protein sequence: CASSRAGGGETQYF.

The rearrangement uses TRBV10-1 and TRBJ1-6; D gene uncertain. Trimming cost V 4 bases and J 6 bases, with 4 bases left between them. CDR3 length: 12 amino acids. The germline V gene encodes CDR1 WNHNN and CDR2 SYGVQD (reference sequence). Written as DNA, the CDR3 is TGCGCCAGCAGTGTGGCTAATTCACCCCTCCACTTT. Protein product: CASSVANSPLHF.

CDR3 in DNA: TGTGCCACCTCCCGGGAGGGGGTTTCCTACGAGCAGTACTTC. Protein sequence: CATSREGVSYEQYF. This rearrangement joins TRBV15 to TRBJ2-7; 8 positions match TRBD2. The germline CDR1 and CDR2 sequences are LNHNV and YYDKDF (reference sequence). V lost 8 bases and J lost 1; bases outside the gene matches: 7. CDR3 size: 14 residues. The full variable domain, with the rest looked up from reference TRBV15 and TRBJ2-7, is DAMVIQNPRYQVTQFGKPVTLSCSQTLNHNVMYWYQQKSSQAPKLLFHYYDKDFNNEADTPDNFQSRRPNTSFCFLDIRSPGLGDTAMYLCATSREGVSYEQYFGPGTRLTVT.

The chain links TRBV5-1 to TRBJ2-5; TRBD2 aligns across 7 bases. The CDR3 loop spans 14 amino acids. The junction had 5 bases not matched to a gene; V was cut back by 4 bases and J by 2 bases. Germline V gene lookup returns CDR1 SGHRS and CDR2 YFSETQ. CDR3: CASSLGTTQETQYF. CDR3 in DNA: TGCGCCAGCAGCCTTGGGACTACTCAAGAGACCCAGTACTTC.

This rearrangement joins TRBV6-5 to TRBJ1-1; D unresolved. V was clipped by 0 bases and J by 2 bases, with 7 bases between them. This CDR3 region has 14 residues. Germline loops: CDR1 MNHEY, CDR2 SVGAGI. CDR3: CASSYSRANTEAFF. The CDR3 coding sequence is TGTGCCAGCAGTTACTCCCGCGCCAACACTGAAGCTTTCTTT.